A single T cell receptor (beta chain) is shown here with its context. Its specific antigen is unknown. No quality values exist for individual bases; no much larger clone is one base distant. The germline V gene (reference sequence) specifies LNHNV as CDR1 and YYDKDF as CDR2. The CDR3 starts with the cysteine, ends with the phenylalanine, and has 13 residues. Only CDR3 DNA is held: 39 bases, read in frame from base 1. Cut back by 3 bases and 4 bases, the V and J ends lie 9 bases apart. This entry belongs to a study of blood T cell repertoires in COVID-19 (dated by TCRdb to 2020 to 2022). Broadly, across the study: Samples from collaborators originated in the United States, Italy and Spain and spanned both the acute and convalescent phases of COVID-19. The material from the prospective study consisted of cDNA or gDNA derived from T cells, B-cell-depleted T cells, or PBMCs. Deeply sampled blood TCRbeta repertoires from subjects exposed to, actively infected with, or recovered from COVID-19 were included in the dataset. The repertoires were released in a freely available public database meant as a resource for research on the immune response to SARS-CoV-2. The samples were drawn from two sources: the first 160 participants of the ongoing ImmuneRACE study, and over 1,000 subjects contributed by 6 global collaborators. A de-identified subject ID, COVID-19 status, age in years and sex were almost always included in the sample metadata. Where HLA class I and class II types were available, the types were taken from metadata supplied by the sample provider, not from assay-based typing. Study-wide findings and limitations: The amount of clinical and demographic metadata varied by source and participant and was provided uncurated.

The collaborating institutions used their own protocols to collect whole blood in K2EDTA tubes. For TCRbeta analysis, collaborator samples were shipped as frozen whole blood, as isolated PBMCs, or as DNA extracted from either sample type. TCRbeta CDR3 regions were amplified from genomic DNA by means of the immunoSEQ Assay, a bias-controlled multiplex PCR. From the authors' description of their analysis: Within the assay, amplification of reference gene primers was used to estimate how many nucleated cells each sample contained. To quantify the absolute abundance of each unique TCRbeta CDR3 rearrangement, sequence reads were collapsed and filtered. For each sample, productive Simpson clonality was calculated by taking the square root of Simpson's diversity index across productive rearrangements. Sourced from immuneACCESS, this table was stored by TCRdb with only in-frame sequences that have V and J called. A share of the clones is absent; for the studies checked, an unresolved V gene accounts for under half, and the remainder has no known explanation. From that table come the V and J calls and clone size; the DNA was used to work out D and trimming. The sample includes roughly 50,000 clones, with more than 75% observed a single time. Over 4.5% of the sample is in the top ten clones.

The TCR comes from a woman aged 55-69 years with acute or convalescent COVID-19. Material: peripheral blood. The chain couples TRBV15 to TRBJ1-1, and the D gene may be TRBD1, 5 bases matching. CDR3 region: CATSSPQGTEAFF. The sequenced DNA is TGTGCCACCAGCAGTCCCCAGGGCACTGAAGCTTTCTTT. The CDR3, completed at both ends by the reference TRBV15 and TRBJ1-1 genes, gives the full variable domain DAMVIQNPRYQVTQFGKPVTLSCSQTLNHNVMYWYQQKSSQAPKLLFHYYDKDFNNEADTPDNFQSRRPNTSFCFLDIRSPGLGDTAMYLCATSSPQGTEAFFGQGTRLTVV.